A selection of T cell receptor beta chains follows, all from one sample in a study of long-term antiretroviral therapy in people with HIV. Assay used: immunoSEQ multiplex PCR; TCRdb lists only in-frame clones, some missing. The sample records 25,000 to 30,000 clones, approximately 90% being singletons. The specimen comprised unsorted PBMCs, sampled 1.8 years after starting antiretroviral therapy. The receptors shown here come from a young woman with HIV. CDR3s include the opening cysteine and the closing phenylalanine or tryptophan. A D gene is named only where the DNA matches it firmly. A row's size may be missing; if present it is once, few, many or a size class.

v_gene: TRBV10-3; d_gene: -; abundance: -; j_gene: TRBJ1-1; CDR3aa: CAISEGGMNTEAFF; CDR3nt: TGTGCCATCAGTGAGGGAGGTATGAACACTGAAGCTTTCTTT
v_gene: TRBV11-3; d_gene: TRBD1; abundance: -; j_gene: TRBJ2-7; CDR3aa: CASSRQGDEQYF; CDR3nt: TGTGCCAGCAGCCGACAGGGAGACGAGCAGTACTTC
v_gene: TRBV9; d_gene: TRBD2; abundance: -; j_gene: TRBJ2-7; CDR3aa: CASSVAGGLESYEQYF; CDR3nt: TGTGCCAGCAGCGTAGCGGGGGGACTGGAGTCCTACGAGCAGTACTTC
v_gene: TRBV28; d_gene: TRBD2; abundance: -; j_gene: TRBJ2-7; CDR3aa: CASFGLAGAHF; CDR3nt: TGTGCCAGCTTCGGACTAGCGGGAGCGCACTTC
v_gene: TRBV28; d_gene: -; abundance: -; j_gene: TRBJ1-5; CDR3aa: CASPRGPGGNQPQHF; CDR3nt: TGTGCCAGCCCCCGAGGACCGGGGGGCAATCAGCCCCAGCATTTT
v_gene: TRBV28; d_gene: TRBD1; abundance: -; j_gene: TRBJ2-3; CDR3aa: CASSSGGQDTQYF; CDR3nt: TGTGCCAGCAGTTCAGGGGGCCAAGATACGCAGTATTTT
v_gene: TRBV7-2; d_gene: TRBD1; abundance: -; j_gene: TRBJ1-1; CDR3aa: CASSSPTGLSTEAFF; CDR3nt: TGTGCCAGCAGCTCACCGACAGGGTTGAGCACTGAAGCTTTCTTT
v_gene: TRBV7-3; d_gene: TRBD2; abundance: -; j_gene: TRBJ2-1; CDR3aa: CASSFRLAVSSYNEQFF; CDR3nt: TGTGCCAGCAGCTTCAGACTAGCGGTGAGCTCCTACAATGAGCAGTTCTTC
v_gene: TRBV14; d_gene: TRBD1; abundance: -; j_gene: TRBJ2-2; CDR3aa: CASSQATGAGELFF; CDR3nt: TGTGCCAGCAGCCAAGCGACAGGGGCCGGGGAGCTGTTTTTT
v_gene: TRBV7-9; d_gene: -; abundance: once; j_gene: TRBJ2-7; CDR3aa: CASSLDSFQGGEQYF; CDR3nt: TGTGCCAGCAGCCTTGACAGTTTCCAAGGGGGCGAGCAGTACTTC
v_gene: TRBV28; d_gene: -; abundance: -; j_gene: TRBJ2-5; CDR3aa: CASSPRGPETQYF; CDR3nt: TGTGCCAGCAGTCCCCGGGGTCCGGAGACCCAGTACTTC
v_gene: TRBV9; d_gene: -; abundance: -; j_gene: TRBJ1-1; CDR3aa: CASSVADSPNTEAFF; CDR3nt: TGTGCCAGCAGCGTAGCGGACAGTCCGAACACTGAAGCTTTCTTT
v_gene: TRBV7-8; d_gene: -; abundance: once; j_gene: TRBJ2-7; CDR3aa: CASSRGAGERWEQYF; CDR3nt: TGTGCCAGCTCTAGGGGGGCGGGAGAACGTTGGGAGCAGTACTTC
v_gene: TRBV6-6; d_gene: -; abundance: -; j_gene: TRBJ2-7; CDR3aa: CASSYPKYEQYF; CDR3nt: TGTGCCAGCAGTTACCCGAAATACGAGCAGTACTTC
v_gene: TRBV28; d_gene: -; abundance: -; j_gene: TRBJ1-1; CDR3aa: CASSTPPGTEAFF; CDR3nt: TGTGCCAGCAGTACACCCCCGGGGACTGAAGCTTTCTTT
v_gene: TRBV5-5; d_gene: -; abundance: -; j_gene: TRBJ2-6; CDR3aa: CASSHITSGANVLTF; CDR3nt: TGTGCCAGCAGCCACATTACCTCTGGGGCCAACGTCCTGACTTTC
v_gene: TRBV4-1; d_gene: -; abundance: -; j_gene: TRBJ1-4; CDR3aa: CASSQEIGIVGAGKLFF; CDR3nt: TGCGCCAGCAGCCAGGAGATCGGGATCGTGGGGGCTGGAAAACTGTTTTTT
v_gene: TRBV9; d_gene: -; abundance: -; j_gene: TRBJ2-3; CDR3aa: CASSRGGASTDTQYF; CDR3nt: TGTGCCAGCTCCAGGGGGGGAGCTAGCACAGATACGCAGTATTTT
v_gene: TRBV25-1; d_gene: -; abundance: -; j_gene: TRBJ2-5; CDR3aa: CASSYLVSETQYF; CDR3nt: TGTGCCAGCAGTTATCTAGTCTCGGAGACCCAGTACTTC
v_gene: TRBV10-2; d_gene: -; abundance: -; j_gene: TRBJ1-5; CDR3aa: CASSEIREDQPQHF; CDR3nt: TGCGCCAGCAGTGAGATAAGAGAGGATCAGCCCCAGCATTTT
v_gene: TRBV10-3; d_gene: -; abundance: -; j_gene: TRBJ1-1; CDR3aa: CAISPSLMNTEAFF; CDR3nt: TGTGCCATCAGTCCGAGTCTAATGAACACTGAAGCTTTCTTT
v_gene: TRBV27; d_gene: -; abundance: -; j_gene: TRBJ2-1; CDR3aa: CASSLSANPGNEQFF; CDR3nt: TGTGCCAGCAGTTTATCGGCAAACCCGGGCAATGAGCAGTTCTTC
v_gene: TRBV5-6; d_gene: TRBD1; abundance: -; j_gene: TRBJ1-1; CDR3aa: CASSSDRGLTEAFF; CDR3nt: TGTGCCAGCAGCTCCGACAGGGGGCTAACTGAAGCTTTCTTT
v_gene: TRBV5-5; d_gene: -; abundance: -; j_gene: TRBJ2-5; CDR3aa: CASSPTPGDWAQYF; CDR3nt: TGTGCCAGCAGCCCGACTCCAGGGGACTGGGCCCAGTACTTC
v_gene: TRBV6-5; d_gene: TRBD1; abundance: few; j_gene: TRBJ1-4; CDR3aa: CASSFKTGTGEKLFF; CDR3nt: TGTGCCAGCAGTTTCAAAACAGGGACAGGTGAAAAACTGTTTTTT
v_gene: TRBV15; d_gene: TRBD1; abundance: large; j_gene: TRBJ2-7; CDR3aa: CATSSGQGYYEQYF; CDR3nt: TGTGCCACCAGCAGCGGACAGGGCTACTACGAGCAGTACTTC
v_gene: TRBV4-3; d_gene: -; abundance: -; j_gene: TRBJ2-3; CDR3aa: CASSQDRTSTDTQYF; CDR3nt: TGCGCCAGCAGCCAAGACAGGACTAGCACAGATACGCAGTATTTT
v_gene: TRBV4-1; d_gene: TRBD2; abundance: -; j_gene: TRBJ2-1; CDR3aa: CASSPPGLAGVNEQFF; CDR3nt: TGCGCCAGCAGCCCTCCGGGACTAGCGGGTGTAAATGAGCAGTTCTTC
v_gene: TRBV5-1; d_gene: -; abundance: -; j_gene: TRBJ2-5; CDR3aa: CASRDSETQYF; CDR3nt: TGCGCCAGCAGGGATTCGGAGACCCAGTACTTC